The clone carrying this TCR beta chain was found once. V lost 3 bases and J 0 bases, leaving 8 bases between the germline ends. There are 14 residues in the CDR3. CDR1 is MGHDK and CDR2 is SYGVNS in the germline V gene. The entry originates in a study of cytomegalovirus exposure and HLA in healthy donors. 13 Jbeta primers and 60 Vbeta primers were used for the PCR. Using immunoSEQ multiplex PCR, the repertoire was profiled, and TCRdb retains in-frame clones only, with some absent. Here the sample spans about 160,000 clones, 75% to 90% being singletons. The clonotype was recovered from a human donor in good health. Sequencing was carried out using PBMCs. This chain links TRBV25-1 with TRBJ1-2; D unresolved. CDR3 protein: CASSDAGANYGYTF. CDR3 coding DNA: TGTGCCAGCAGTGATGCTGGAGCTAACTATGGCTACACCTTC.